The 2 T cell receptor beta chains listed next were all sequenced from one sample in a study of T cell responses to AZD1222 COVID-19 vaccine. The method was immunoSEQ multiplex PCR; TCRdb's version includes in-frame clones alone and lacks a portion of them. The sample includes some 160,000 clones, around 90% seen only once; the top ten take around 1%. The material sequenced was peripheral blood, taken 28 days after the second AZD1222 dose. The source is an adult who received the AZD1222 COVID-19 vaccine.

This chain joins TRBV7-2 and TRBJ2-7; maybe TRBD1 (8 bases). Between the trimmed V and J ends, which lost 5 bases and 6 bases, there was a span of 20 bases. Germline assignment: CDR1 SGHTA and CDR2 FQGNSA. This CDR3 is 15 amino acids long. The CDR3 DNA reads TGTGCCAGCAGCCCGACAGGGGTGCGCGGGGGCGAGCAGTACTTC. Its translation: CASSPTGVRGGEQYF.

In this sample, this clone turned up a few times. CDR3 bases: TGTGCCAGCAGCTTAGCAGGGGGCAATCAGCCCCAGCATTTT. This encodes CASSLAGGNQPQHF. The chain has TRBV11-2 and TRBJ1-5; the D gene is possibly TRBD1 (6 bases). In germline, CDR1 is SGHAT, CDR2 FQNNGV. The CDR3 is 14 residues long. V was cut by 1 base and J by 2 bases, with 6 bases left in between. The whole variable domain, remainder taken from reference TRBV11-2 and TRBJ1-5, is EAGVAQSPRYKIIEKRQSVAFWCNPISGHATLYWYQQILGQGPKLLIQFQNNGVVDDSQLPKDRFSAERLKGVDSTLKIQPAKLEDSAVYLCASSLAGGNQPQHFGDGTRLSIL.